One T cell receptor beta chain is described in this entry. The target antigen is unknown. The CDR3 runs to 15 residues. Germline assignment: CDR1 SGHRS and CDR2 YFSETQ. Trimming left V 3 bases short and J 3 bases short, with 16 bases between. The data were obtained in a study of post-analysis software for immune sequencing data. Unique molecular identifiers were carried by the TCR beta cDNA libraries. TCRdb fed the PCR reads into MiXCR, producing one record per CDR3 protein. The sample lists a few hundred thousand distinct CDR3 sequences, nearly 45% seen once, with 9.5% to 13% in the top ten. General study results and limits: In patients, TRBV5-6, TRBV5-1 and TRBV20-1 belonged to five TRBV segments found more frequently than in controls.

The chain uses TRBV5-1 and TRBJ2-7, with TRBD2 as a possible D gene (5 bases). The sample taken for sequencing was blood. The TCR originated in a girl under 18 with multiple sclerosis. The CDR3 region is CASSSDLMVGYEQYF. CDR3 in DNA: TGCGCCAGCAGCTCGGACTTGATGGTGGGCTACGAGCAGTACTTC.